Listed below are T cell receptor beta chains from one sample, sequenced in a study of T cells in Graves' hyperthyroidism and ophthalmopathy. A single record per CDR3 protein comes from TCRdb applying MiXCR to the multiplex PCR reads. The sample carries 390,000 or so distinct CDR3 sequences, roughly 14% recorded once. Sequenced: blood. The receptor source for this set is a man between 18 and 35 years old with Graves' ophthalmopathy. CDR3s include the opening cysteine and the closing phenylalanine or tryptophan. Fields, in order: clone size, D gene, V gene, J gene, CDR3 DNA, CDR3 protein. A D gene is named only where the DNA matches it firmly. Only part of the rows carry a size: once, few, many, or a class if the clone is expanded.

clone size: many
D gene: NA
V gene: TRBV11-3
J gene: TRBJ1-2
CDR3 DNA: TGTGCCAGCGGTGACGGCGAGGGGGATTTCGGCTACACCTTC
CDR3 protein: CASGDGEGDFGYTF

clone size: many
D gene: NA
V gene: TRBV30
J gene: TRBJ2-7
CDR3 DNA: TGTGCCTGGAGTGACGTCGCCTACGAGCAGTACTTC
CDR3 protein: CAWSDVAYEQYF

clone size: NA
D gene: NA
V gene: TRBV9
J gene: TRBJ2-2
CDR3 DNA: TGTGCCAGCAGCGCCAGGACCGCGAACACCGGGGAGCTGTTTTTT
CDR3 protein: CASSARTANTGELFF

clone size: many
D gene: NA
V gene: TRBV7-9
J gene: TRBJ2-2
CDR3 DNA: TGTGCCAGCAGCTTAGTGTCAGGGACGACCGGGGAGCTGTTTTTT
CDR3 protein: CASSLVSGTTGELFF

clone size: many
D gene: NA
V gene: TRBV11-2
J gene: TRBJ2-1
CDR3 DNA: TGTGCCAGCAGCTTGACATACTATGAGCAGTTCTTC
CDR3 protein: CASSLTYYEQFF

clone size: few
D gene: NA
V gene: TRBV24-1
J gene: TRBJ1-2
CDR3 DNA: TGTGCCACCCGGGGGCCCGCTAACTATGGCTACACCTTC
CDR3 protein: CATRGPANYGYTF

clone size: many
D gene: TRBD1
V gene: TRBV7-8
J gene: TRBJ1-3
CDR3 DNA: TGTGCCAGCAGCTTAGGGACAGGCTCTGGAAACACCATATATTTT
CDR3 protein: CASSLGTGSGNTIYF

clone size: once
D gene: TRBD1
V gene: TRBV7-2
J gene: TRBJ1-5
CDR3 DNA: TGTGCCAGCAGCTTAGCGGGACAGGGGAATCAGCCCCAGCATTTT
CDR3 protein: CASSLAGQGNQPQHF

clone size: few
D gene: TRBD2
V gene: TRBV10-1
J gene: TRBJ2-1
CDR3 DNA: TGCGCCAGCAGTGGACTAGCGTCAAACAATGAGCAGTTCTTC
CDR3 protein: CASSGLASNNEQFF

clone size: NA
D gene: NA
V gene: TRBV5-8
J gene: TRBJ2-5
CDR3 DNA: TGTGCCAGCAGCTTGGCTAGGGGCGAGGTGGAGACCCAGTACTTC
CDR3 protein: CASSLARGEVETQYF

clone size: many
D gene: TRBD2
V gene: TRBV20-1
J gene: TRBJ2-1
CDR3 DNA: TGCAGTGCTAGACCCATGTCTAGCGGGGCCTACAATGAGCAGTTCTTC
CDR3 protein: CSARPMSSGAYNEQFF

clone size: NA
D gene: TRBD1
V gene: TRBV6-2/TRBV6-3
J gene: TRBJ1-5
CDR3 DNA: TGTGCCACCCGGGACAGGGAATGGGGTCAGCCCCAGCATTTT
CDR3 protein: CATRDREWGQPQHF

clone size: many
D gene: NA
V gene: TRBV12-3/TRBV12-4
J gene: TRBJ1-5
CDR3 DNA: TGTGCCAGCAGTTTTCGGCAGGGTCGGAATAGCAATCAGCCCCAGCATTTT
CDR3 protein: CASSFRQGRNSNQPQHF

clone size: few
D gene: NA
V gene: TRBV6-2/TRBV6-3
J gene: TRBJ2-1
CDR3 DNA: TGTGCCAGCAGTTGGGACACCTCCTACAATGAGCAGTTCTTC
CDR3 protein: CASSWDTSYNEQFF

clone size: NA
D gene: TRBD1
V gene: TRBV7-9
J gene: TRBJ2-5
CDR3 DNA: TGTGCCAGCAGCGACGCCGGGACAGGGGCCGCGGCCCAGTACTTC
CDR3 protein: CASSDAGTGAAAQYF

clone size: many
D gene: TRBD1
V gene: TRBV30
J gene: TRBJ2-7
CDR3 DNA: TGTGCCTGGAGTCTGATGGGACAGGGTCCTTACGAGCAGTACTTC
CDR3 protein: CAWSLMGQGPYEQYF

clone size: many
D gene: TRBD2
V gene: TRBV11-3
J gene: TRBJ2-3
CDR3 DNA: TGTGCCAGCAGCTTAGTGGGACTACCTCCCGGAGATACGCAGTATTTT
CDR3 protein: CASSLVGLPPGDTQYF

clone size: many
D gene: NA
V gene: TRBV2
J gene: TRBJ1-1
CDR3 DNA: TGTGCCAGCAGTGAAGGCCCCCCCCGGGCTGAAGCTTTCTTT
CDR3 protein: CASSEGPPRAEAFF

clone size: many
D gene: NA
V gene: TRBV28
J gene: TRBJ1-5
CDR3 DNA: TGTGCCAGCAGTTTGGGTGGTTGGACACCTCAGCCCCAGCATTTT
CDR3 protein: CASSLGGWTPQPQHF

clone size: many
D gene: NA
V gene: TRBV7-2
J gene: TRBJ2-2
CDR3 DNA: TGTGCCAGCAGCTTGCTCCCCAGGACCGGGGAGCTGTTTTTT
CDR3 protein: CASSLLPRTGELFF

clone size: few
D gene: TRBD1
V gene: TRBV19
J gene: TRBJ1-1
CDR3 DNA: TGTGCCAGTAGTACCGGGACAGGTTCTGAAGCTTTCTTT
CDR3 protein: CASSTGTGSEAFF

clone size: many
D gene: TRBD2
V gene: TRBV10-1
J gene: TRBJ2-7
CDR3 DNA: TGCGCCAGCAGCCGAGAGTCTGCGGGGGGCCGCTCCTACGAGCAGTACTTC
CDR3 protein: CASSRESAGGRSYEQYF

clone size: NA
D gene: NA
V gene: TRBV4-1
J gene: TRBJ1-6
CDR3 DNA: TGCGCCAGCAGCCAAAGCCCGGGGCCAGGGAATGGATATGTATCACCCCTCCACTTT
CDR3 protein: CASSQSPGPGNGYVSPLHF

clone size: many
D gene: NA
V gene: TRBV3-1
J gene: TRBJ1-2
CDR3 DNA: TGTGCCAGCAGCCAACACAGACAGGCGAACAACTATGGCTACACCTTC
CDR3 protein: CASSQHRQANNYGYTF

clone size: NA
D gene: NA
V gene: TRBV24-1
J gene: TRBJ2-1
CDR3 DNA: TGTGCCACCAGTGATTTGCGGCAGGGTGTTAGGGATGAGCAGTTCTTC
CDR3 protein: CATSDLRQGVRDEQFF

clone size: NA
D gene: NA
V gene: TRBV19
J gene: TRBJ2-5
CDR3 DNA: TGTGCCAGTAGGGCGACGGACGCAGGGAAAGAGACCCAGTACTTC
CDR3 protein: CASRATDAGKETQYF

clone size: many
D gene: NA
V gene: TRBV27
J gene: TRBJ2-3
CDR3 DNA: TGTGCCAGCGGAGTACGACAGTCCTCTAGCACAGATACGCAGTATTTT
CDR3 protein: CASGVRQSSSTDTQYF

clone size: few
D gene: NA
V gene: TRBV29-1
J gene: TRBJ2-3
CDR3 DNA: TGCAGCGCCCTAACACAGGGAAAAGATACGCAGTATTTT
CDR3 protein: CSALTQGKDTQYF

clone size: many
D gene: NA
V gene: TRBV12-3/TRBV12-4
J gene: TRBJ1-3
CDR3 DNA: TGTGCCAGCAGTTTCCTACAAAGTGTCTCTGGAAACACCATATATTTT
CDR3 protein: CASSFLQSVSGNTIYF

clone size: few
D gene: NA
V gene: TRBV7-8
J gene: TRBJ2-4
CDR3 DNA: TGTGCCAGCAGCTCCGAGGCAGGGGTATACCACATAGCCAAAAACATTCAGTACTTC
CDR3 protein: CASSSEAGVYHIAKNIQYF

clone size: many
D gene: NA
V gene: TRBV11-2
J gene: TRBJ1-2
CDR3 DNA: TGTGCCAGCAGCTTAGATACAGGGCGCGGGGGCTACACCTTC
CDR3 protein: CASSLDTGRGGYTF

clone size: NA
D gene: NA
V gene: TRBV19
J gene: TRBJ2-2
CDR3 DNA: TGTGCCAGTAGTATAGCGGGAGTAGACACCGGGGAGCTGTTTTTT
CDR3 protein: CASSIAGVDTGELFF

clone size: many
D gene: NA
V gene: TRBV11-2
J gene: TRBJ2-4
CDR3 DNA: TGTGCCAGCAGCGATCCATTATTACAGTACTTC
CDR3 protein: CASSDPLLQYF

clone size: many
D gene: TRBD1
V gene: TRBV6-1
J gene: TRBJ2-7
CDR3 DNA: TGTGCCAGCAGTGCCCCGGGACAGGGGTGGTACGAGCAGTACTTC
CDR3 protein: CASSAPGQGWYEQYF

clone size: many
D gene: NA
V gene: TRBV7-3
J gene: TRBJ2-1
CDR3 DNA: TGTGCCAGCAGCTTATTTCTTCGGCGGGCCTACAATGAGCAGTTCTTC
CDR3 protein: CASSLFLRRAYNEQFF

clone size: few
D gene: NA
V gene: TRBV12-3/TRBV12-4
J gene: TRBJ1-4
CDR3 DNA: TGTGCCAGCAGACCCAGGGGTTTGGAAAAACTGTTTTTT
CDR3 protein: CASRPRGLEKLFF

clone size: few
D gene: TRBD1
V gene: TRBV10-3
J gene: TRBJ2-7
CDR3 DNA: TGTGCCATCCAGGCAGGGGGCTACGAGCAGTACTTC
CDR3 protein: CAIQAGGYEQYF